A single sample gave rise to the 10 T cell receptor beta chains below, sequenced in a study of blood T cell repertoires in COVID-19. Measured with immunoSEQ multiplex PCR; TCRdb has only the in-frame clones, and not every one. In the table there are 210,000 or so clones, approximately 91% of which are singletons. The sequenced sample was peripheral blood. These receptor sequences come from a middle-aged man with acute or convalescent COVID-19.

The DNA for the CDR3 is TGCGCCAGCAGCTTGGGGACAGGAATCTACGAGCAGTACTTC. Encoded protein: CASSLGTGIYEQYF. V usage is TRBV5-1 and J usage is TRBJ2-7; 7 positions match TRBD1. CDR1 and CDR2 from the germline V gene are SGHRS and YFSETQ. There are 14 residues in the CDR3. The J segment lost 3 bases and the V segment lost 0 bases, leaving 3 bases of the junction unmatched.

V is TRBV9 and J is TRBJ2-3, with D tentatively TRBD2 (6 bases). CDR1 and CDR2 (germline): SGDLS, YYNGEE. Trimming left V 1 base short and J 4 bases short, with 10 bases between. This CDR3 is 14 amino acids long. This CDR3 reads CASSVSGEADTQYF. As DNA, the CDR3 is TGTGCCAGCAGCGTATCCGGGGAGGCAGATACGCAGTATTTT. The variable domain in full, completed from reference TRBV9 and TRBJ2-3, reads DSGVTQTPKHLITATGQRVTLRCSPRSGDLSVYWYQQSLDQGLQFLIQYYNGEERAKGNILERFSAQQFPDLHSELNLSSLELGDSALYFCASSVSGEADTQYFGPGTRLTVL.

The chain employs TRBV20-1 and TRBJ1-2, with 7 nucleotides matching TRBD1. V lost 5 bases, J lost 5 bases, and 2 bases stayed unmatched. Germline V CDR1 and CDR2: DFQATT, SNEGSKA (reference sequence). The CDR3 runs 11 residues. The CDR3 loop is CSAGGQYGYTF. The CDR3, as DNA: TGCAGTGCTGGGGGACAGTATGGCTACACCTTC.

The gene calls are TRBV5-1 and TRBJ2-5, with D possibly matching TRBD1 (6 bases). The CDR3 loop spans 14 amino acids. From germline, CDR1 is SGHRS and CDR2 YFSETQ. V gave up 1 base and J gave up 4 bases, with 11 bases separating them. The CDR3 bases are TGCGCCAGCAGCTTGCAGGGGATTCGAGAGACCCAGTACTTC. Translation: CASSLQGIRETQYF. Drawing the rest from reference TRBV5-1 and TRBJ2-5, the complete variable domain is KAGVTQTPRYLIKTRGQQVTLSCSPISGHRSVSWYQQTPGQGLQFLFEYFSETQRNKGNFPGRFSGRQFSNSRSEMNVSTLELGDSALYLCASSLQGIRETQYFGPGTRLLVL.

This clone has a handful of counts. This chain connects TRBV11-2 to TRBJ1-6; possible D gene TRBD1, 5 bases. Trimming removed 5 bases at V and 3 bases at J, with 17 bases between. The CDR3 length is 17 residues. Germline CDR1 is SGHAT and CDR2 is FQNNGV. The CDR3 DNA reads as TGTGCCAGCAGCCCTAACCTAATCCAGGGCTATAATTCACCCCTCCACTTT. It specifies CASSPNLIQGYNSPLHF.

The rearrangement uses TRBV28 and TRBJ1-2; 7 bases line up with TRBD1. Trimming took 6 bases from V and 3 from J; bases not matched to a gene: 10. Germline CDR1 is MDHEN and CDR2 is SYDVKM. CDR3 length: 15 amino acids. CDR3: CASSPPQGGYYGYTF. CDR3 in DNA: TGTGCCAGCAGCCCGCCCCAGGGGGGCTACTATGGCTACACCTTC.

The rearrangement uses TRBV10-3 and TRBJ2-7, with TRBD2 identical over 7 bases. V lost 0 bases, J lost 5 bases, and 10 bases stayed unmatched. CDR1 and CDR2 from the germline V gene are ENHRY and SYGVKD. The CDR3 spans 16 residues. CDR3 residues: CAISESGGGSSDEQYF. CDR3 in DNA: TGTGCCATCAGTGAGTCTGGGGGGGGGTCGAGCGACGAGCAGTACTTC.

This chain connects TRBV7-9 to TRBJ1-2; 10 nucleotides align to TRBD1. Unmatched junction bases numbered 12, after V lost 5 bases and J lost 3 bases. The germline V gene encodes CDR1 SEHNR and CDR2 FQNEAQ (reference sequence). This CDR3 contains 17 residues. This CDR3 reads CASSPLGQGISDYGYTF. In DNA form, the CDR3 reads TGTGCCAGCAGCCCTCTGGGACAGGGGATTTCGGACTATGGCTACACCTTC.

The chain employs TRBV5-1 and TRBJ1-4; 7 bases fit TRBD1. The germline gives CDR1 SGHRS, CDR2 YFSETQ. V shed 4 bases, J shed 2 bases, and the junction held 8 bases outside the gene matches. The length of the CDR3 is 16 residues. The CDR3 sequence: CASSPWKTGTNEKLFF. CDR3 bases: TGCGCCAGCAGCCCTTGGAAGACAGGGACTAATGAAAAACTGTTTTTT.

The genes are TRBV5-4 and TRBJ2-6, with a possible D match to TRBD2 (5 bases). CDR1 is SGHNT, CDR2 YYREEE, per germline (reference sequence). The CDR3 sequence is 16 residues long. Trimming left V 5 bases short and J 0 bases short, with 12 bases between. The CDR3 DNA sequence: TGTGCCAGCAGGGTGGAGCGGCACTCTGGGGCCAACGTCCTGACTTTC. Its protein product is CASRVERHSGANVLTF.